A single sample gave rise to the 25 T cell receptor beta chains below, sequenced in a study of blood T cell repertoires in COVID-19. Libraries were prepared by immunoSEQ multiplex PCR; TCRdb keeps only in-frame clonotypes and omits some of them. The sample records 150,000 to 200,000 clones, more than 75% being singletons. Sequencing was done on a sample of peripheral blood. The source of these receptors is a woman aged 40 to 50 with COVID-19, enrolled during active disease.

The V call is TRBV18, the J call TRBJ2-4; weak D call: TRBD2 (6 bases). V lost 2 bases and J 3 bases, leaving 23 bases between the germline ends. The length of the CDR3 is 19 residues. Germline V gives CDR1 KGHSH, CDR2 LQKENI. This chain's CDR3 is CASSPKGLTDPRLKNIQYF. In nucleotides, the CDR3 is TGTGCCAGCTCACCAAAGGGACTTACGGATCCACGACTCAAAAACATTCAGTACTTC.

The chain links TRBV18 to TRBJ2-3; the match to TRBD2 covers 9 bases. With V trimmed by 2 bases and J by 0 bases, 27 bases remained unmatched. Per germline, CDR1 KGHSH and CDR2 LQKENI. The length of the CDR3 is 24 residues. The CDR3 loop reads CASSPRGTSFVFVYPDPSTDTQYF. In DNA, the CDR3 is TGTGCCAGCTCACCAAGGGGGACTAGCTTCGTTTTCGTTTACCCCGACCCCAGCACAGATACGCAGTATTTT.

The chain carries TRBV5-4 and TRBJ1-1; D is unclear. The CDR3 runs to 13 residues. Trimming removed 5 bases at V and 1 base at J, with 9 bases between. In germline, CDR1 is SGHNT, CDR2 YYREEE (reference sequence). As DNA, the CDR3 is TGTGCCAGCAGTTATACAGAGAACACTGAAGCTTTCTTT. Encoded protein: CASSYTENTEAFF.

Concerning this clone: Other nucleotide sequences from this sample produce the same CDR3. The chain couples TRBV6-5 to TRBJ1-2, with D possibly matching TRBD1 (5 bases). The CDR3 consists of 14 residues. Trimming pared 0 bases from V and 1 base from J, leaving 6 bases between. Per the germline V gene, CDR1 is MNHEY and CDR2 is SVGAGI. The CDR3 spells CASSYSGRNYGYTF. CDR3 sequence (DNA): TGTGCCAGCAGTTACTCGGGGCGTAACTATGGCTACACCTTC.

The chain employs TRBV19 and TRBJ1-3; D is unclear. The germline gives CDR1 LNHDA, CDR2 SQIVND (reference sequence). The V end was cut by 3 bases, the J end by 4 bases, with 13 bases between. The CDR3 covers 15 residues. CDR3 loop: CASSIFWSTGNTIYF. As DNA, the CDR3 is TGTGCCAGTAGTATCTTCTGGTCGACAGGAAACACCATATATTTT.

CDR3 DNA: TGCGCCAGCAGCTTGGCTAGCACAGATACGCAGTATTTT. Residues: CASSLASTDTQYF. The rearrangement links TRBV5-1 to TRBJ2-3; D is undetermined. V was pared by 0 bases and J by 0 bases, with 2 bases between. The V gene's germline CDR1 is SGHRS and CDR2 YFSETQ. This CDR3 region has 13 residues. Using reference TRBV5-1 and TRBJ2-3 for the parts outside the CDR3, the full variable domain is KAGVTQTPRYLIKTRGQQVTLSCSPISGHRSVSWYQQTPGQGLQFLFEYFSETQRNKGNFPGRFSGRQFSNSRSEMNVSTLELGDSALYLCASSLASTDTQYFGPGTRLTVL.

The chain employs TRBV18 and TRBJ2-7; TRBD1 agrees at 8 bases. The CDR3 has 14 amino acids. Germline V gene lookup returns CDR1 KGHSH and CDR2 LQKENI. J was trimmed by 7 bases and V by 8 bases; bases with no gene match: 13. The CDR3, as DNA: TGTGCCAGCCAGCCTGGGACAGGCTACCGAGAGCAGTACTTC. Encoded protein: CASQPGTGYREQYF.

The J gene is TRBJ2-7, the V gene TRBV5-6; 9 bases match TRBD1. V lost 3 bases to trimming and J lost 3 bases; unmatched junction nucleotides: 7. The germline CDR1 and CDR2 sequences are SGHDT and YYEEEE. The CDR3 is 15 amino acids. The CDR3 DNA follows: TGTGCCAGCAGCTGGGGGGGACAGGGCAGCTACGAGCAGTACTTC. This translates into CASSWGGQGSYEQYF.

This chain links TRBV9 with TRBJ1-2; TRBD1 is a possible D gene (6 bases). Trimming took 3 bases from V and 2 from J, leaving 11 bases between them. CDR1 and CDR2 (germline): SGDLS, YYNGEE. The CDR3 is made up of 14 amino acids. CDR3 residues: CASSESRGNYGYTF. In nucleotides, the CDR3 is TGTGCCAGCAGCGAAAGTAGGGGGAACTATGGCTACACCTTC. Full variable domain (rest looked up from reference TRBV9 and TRBJ1-2): DSGVTQTPKHLITATGQRVTLRCSPRSGDLSVYWYQQSLDQGLQFLIQYYNGEERAKGNILERFSAQQFPDLHSELNLSSLELGDSALYFCASSESRGNYGYTFGSGTRLTVV.

J is TRBJ2-1 and V is TRBV25-1; no definite D call. V was shortened by 3 bases and J by 0 bases, with 6 bases between the two germline ends. The CDR3 has 14 amino acids. Germline CDR1 is MGHDK and CDR2 is SYGVNS. The CDR3 loop reads CASSDHYSYNEQFF. CDR3 DNA: TGTGCCAGCAGTGATCACTACTCCTACAATGAGCAGTTCTTC.

The rearrangement links TRBV18 to TRBJ2-1; D call uncertain. The germline CDR1 and CDR2 sequences are KGHSH and LQKENI. With 3 bases removed from V and 6 bases from J, the gap between germline ends came to 9 bases. The CDR3 extends over 13 amino acids. The CDR3 nucleotides are TGTGCCAGCTCACCCCCCTCTGTCAATGAGCAGTTCTTC. Protein sequence: CASSPPSVNEQFF.

The gene calls are TRBV6-6 and TRBJ2-7, with a tentative D call TRBD1 (5 bases). The CDR3 loop spans 14 amino acids. Germline lookup yields CDR1 MNHNY and CDR2 SVGAGI (reference sequence). Trimming cost V 6 bases and J 5 bases, with 17 bases left between them. CDR3: CASSARVNPNEQYF. CDR3 in DNA: TGTGCCAGCAGCGCCAGGGTTAATCCCAACGAGCAGTACTTC.

This rearrangement joins TRBV5-4 to TRBJ1-2, with 8 bases fitting TRBD1. V was clipped by 0 bases and J by 2 bases; unmatched bases: 6. The CDR3 runs 16 residues. Germline V gene lookup returns CDR1 SGHNT and CDR2 YYREEE (reference sequence). The CDR3 loop is CASSLVHRTGNYGYTF. CDR3 coding DNA: TGTGCCAGCAGCTTGGTCCACCGGACAGGGAACTATGGCTACACCTTC.

This clone has only one observation. The rearrangement joins TRBV11-3 to TRBJ2-5; D gene ambiguous. CDR1 is SGHNT and CDR2 is YENEEA in the germline V gene. The ends were cut back, 5 bases at V and 1 base at J, with 8 bases in the middle. The CDR3 has 13 amino acids. As DNA, the CDR3 is TGTGCCAGCAGCCTCCCAGGCCAAGAGACCCAGTACTTC. It specifies CASSLPGQETQYF.

The gene calls are TRBV7-9 and TRBJ1-2; 9 bases match TRBD1. This CDR3 has 14 residues. The germline CDR1 and CDR2 sequences are SEHNR and FQNEAQ (reference sequence). Unmatched junction bases numbered 4, after V lost 4 bases and J lost 4 bases. CDR3 sequence reads: CASSSGQGPYGYTF. Written as DNA, the CDR3 is TGTGCCAGCAGCTCGGGACAGGGTCCCTATGGCTACACCTTC.

The V gene is TRBV2, the J gene TRBJ2-7; a weak D match, TRBD1 (6 bases). V was shortened by 7 bases and J by 0 bases, with 13 bases between the two germline ends. Germline values: CDR1 SNHLY, CDR2 FYNNEI. CDR3 length equals 14 residues. CDR3 sequence: CASKGEAYSYEQYF. In DNA, the CDR3 is TGTGCCAGCAAGGGGGAAGCCTACTCCTACGAGCAGTACTTC.

The rearrangement uses TRBV4-1 and TRBJ2-1, with 10 bases that match TRBD2. Germline V gene sequence: CDR1 MGHRA, CDR2 YSYEKL. This CDR3 is 15 amino acids long. The J segment lost 2 bases and the V segment lost 4 bases, leaving 2 bases of the junction unmatched. Here the CDR3 DNA reads TGCGCCAGCAGCCCCGGACTAGCGGCCTACAATGAGCAGTTCTTC. Its translation is CASSPGLAAYNEQFF.

This rearrangement joins TRBV11-2 to TRBJ1-4, with a weak D call TRBD1 (6 bases). The germline CDR1 and CDR2 sequences are SGHAT and FQNNGV. There are 16 residues in the CDR3. V was trimmed by 8 bases and J by 5 bases, leaving 21 bases between them. The CDR3 DNA reads TGTGCCAGCCTTTCTCCAGAAAGTGGACAGAATGAAAAACTGTTTTTT. Amino acid sequence: CASLSPESGQNEKLFF.

The chain recombines TRBV21-1 with TRBJ1-5. TRBV21-1 is a pseudogene. The CDR3 covers 15 residues. This CDR3 reads CASSRPGLRHQPQHF. The CDR3 DNA reads TGTGCCAGCAGCCGCCCCGGTCTTCGTCATCAGCCCCAGCATTTT.

The gene calls are TRBV21-1 and TRBJ1-1; TRBD1 is the table's D call, not checked against the DNA. TRBV21-1 corresponds to a pseudogene. This CDR3 spans 18 amino acids. This CDR3 reads CASSIHRMFRGWHTEAFF. CDR3 nucleotide sequence: TGTGCCAGCAGCATCCACAGGATGTTCAGGGGTTGGCACACTGAAGCTTTCTTT.

The J gene is TRBJ1-3, the V gene TRBV11-2, with D hard to call. Germline values: CDR1 SGHAT, CDR2 FQNNGV. V was trimmed by 4 bases and J by 2 bases, leaving 6 bases between them. The CDR3 runs to 13 residues. The CDR3 here is CASSSGTGNTIYF. Written as DNA, the CDR3 is TGTGCCAGCAGCTCCGGGACTGGAAACACCATATATTTT.

This clone was counted only a few times. The CDR3 DNA is TGCGCCAGCAGTAGGGACTATTTCGGCAATCAGCCCCAGCATTTT. This sequence encodes CASSRDYFGNQPQHF. The genes are TRBV10-1 and TRBJ1-5, with D perhaps TRBD1 (5 bases). Germline lookup yields CDR1 WNHNN and CDR2 SYGVQD (reference sequence). Trimming pared 5 bases from V and 2 bases from J, leaving 13 bases between. This CDR3 is 15 amino acids long.

The J gene is TRBJ2-1, the V gene TRBV18, with TRBD1 identical over 7 bases. The CDR3 runs 14 residues. The V and J ends lost 5 bases and 4 bases, in that order; junction bases with no gene match: 5. Germline V gene data show CDR1 as KGHSH and CDR2 as LQKENI. For the CDR3, the DNA is TGTGCCAGCTCAGTCCAGGGGGATTACAATGAGCAGTTCTTC. It specifies CASSVQGDYNEQFF.

This clone is deemed medium-sized. The V gene is TRBV30, the J gene TRBJ2-2; D gene ambiguous. The CDR3 is 15 amino acids. Germline CDR1 GTSNPN, CDR2 SVGIG (reference sequence). V was trimmed by 0 bases and J by 4 bases, leaving 12 bases between them. In DNA, the CDR3 is TGTGCCTGGAGTGTAAATTCGGAGCTCACCGGGGAGCTGTTTTTT. Protein sequence: CAWSVNSELTGELFF.

V is TRBV2 and J is TRBJ1-3, with a weak D call TRBD1 (6 bases). Germline V gene data show CDR1 as SNHLY and CDR2 as FYNNEI. V lost 5 bases to trimming and J lost 2 bases, with 10 bases between them. This CDR3 has 14 residues. CDR3 residues: CASSPTGAGNTIYF. The DNA of the CDR3 is TGTGCCAGCAGTCCGACAGGCGCTGGAAACACCATATATTTT.